A selection of T cell receptor beta chains follows, all from one sample in a study of T cell responses to AZD1222 COVID-19 vaccine. Generated by immunoSEQ multiplex PCR, the TCRdb table keeps only in-frame clones and is missing some. Among approximately 150,000 clones, 80% to 95% were seen once, and the ten largest hold 1.6%. Sequencing used peripheral blood, obtained on day 0 of AZD1222 vaccination. The origin of the receptors is an adult in good health. Each CDR3 is given with its conserved first and last residue. A D gene is named only where the DNA matches it firmly. Size values are once, few and many counts, or a class for expanded clones, and some rows have none.

TRBD1	TRBV2	-	TRBJ1-6	TGTGCCAGCACTCGACAGGGAATAAATTCACCCCTCCACTTT	CASTRQGINSPLHF
-	TRBV7-3	-	TRBJ2-2	TGTGCCAGCAGCTTAAATAGGGAGACCGGGGAGCTGTTTTTT	CASSLNRETGELFF
TRBD2	TRBV7-8	-	TRBJ2-1	TGTGCCAGCAGCTTAGAGACGGGCGGGAGGATTGAGCAGTTCTTC	CASSLETGGRIEQFF
-	TRBV29-1	-	TRBJ1-5	TGCAGCGTTGCCGACACCTTTAGCAATCAGCCCCAGCATTTT	CSVADTFSNQPQHF
-	TRBV6-6	-	TRBJ1-5	TGTGCCAGCAGTTACGAGACAGGCCCCAATCAGCCCCAGCATTTT	CASSYETGPNQPQHF
-	TRBV2	once	TRBJ1-1	TGTGCCAGCAGTGAGGAACAGGTGAACACTGAAGCTTTCTTT	CASSEEQVNTEAFF
TRBD1	TRBV2	-	TRBJ1-2	TGTGCCAGCAGTAACCGACAGGGTGAGGGCTACACCTTC	CASSNRQGEGYTF
TRBD2	TRBV27	-	TRBJ2-2	TGCCCCCGCCCCCCGGTACTAGCGGGAGGATCCGGGGAGCTGTTTTTT	CPRPPVLAGGSGELFF
-	TRBV6-5	-	TRBJ1-5	TGTGCCAGCAAAACAGGGAGGGGAAGCAATCAGCCCCAGCATTTT	CASKTGRGSNQPQHF
TRBD2	TRBV11-2	-	TRBJ2-1	TGTGCCAGCAGCTTACTTGCAGGGACTAGCGTATTCTTC	CASSLLAGTSVFF
-	TRBV7-2	once	TRBJ1-5	TGTGCCAGCAGCTTAACGACGGGGAATCAGCCCCAGCATTTT	CASSLTTGNQPQHF
-	TRBV9	-	TRBJ2-2	TGTGCCAGCAGCGTAGTCGGGGGGCGTGGCACCGGGGAGCTGTTTTTT	CASSVVGGRGTGELFF
-	TRBV14	-	TRBJ2-3	TGTGCCAGCAGCCAATCGGCGGGCGGGCCCACAGATACGCAGTATTTT	CASSQSAGGPTDTQYF
-	TRBV30	-	TRBJ1-6	TGTGCCTGGAGAGCGAACTCACCCCTCCACTTT	CAWRANSPLHF
-	TRBV9	-	TRBJ1-5	TGTGCCAGCAGCGTAGCTGGGAACAATCAGCCCCAGCATTTT	CASSVAGNNQPQHF
-	TRBV11-2	-	TRBJ1-1	TGTGCCAGCAGCTTAGTATACCGATGGAACACTGAAGCTTTCTTT	CASSLVYRWNTEAFF
-	TRBV3-1/TRBV3-2	-	TRBJ1-4	TGTGCCAGCAGCCAAAAGGGGAGGGGTGAAAAACTGTTTTTT	CASSQKGRGEKLFF
-	TRBV7-3	-	TRBJ2-5	TGTGCCAGCAGCTTAATGGCGGCCGGGACCCAGTACTTC	CASSLMAAGTQYF
TRBD1	TRBV4-3	-	TRBJ1-2	TGCGCCAGCAGCCAAGATTATGGACAGGAAGACTATGGCTACACCTTC	CASSQDYGQEDYGYTF
TRBD2	TRBV5-1	-	TRBJ2-3	TGCGCCAGCAGCCCGCTGGGACTAGCGGGAGTAGCGGGTAGAAATACGCAGTATTTT	CASSPLGLAGVAGRNTQYF
-	TRBV3-1/TRBV3-2	-	TRBJ2-7	TGTGCCAGCAGCCAATTAGGTTCCTACGAGCAGTACTTC	CASSQLGSYEQYF
-	TRBV3-1/TRBV3-2	-	TRBJ1-2	TGTGCCAGCAGCCCCCCGGGACGAAACTATGGCTACACCTTC	CASSPPGRNYGYTF
TRBD1	TRBV5-1	-	TRBJ2-2	TGCGCCAGCAGCTTGGTTACAGGGGACACCGGGGAGCTGTTTTTT	CASSLVTGDTGELFF
-	TRBV7-3	-	TRBJ1-1	TGTGCCAGCAGCTTAACGGTGCAGGGGCGGGCTTTCTTT	CASSLTVQGRAFF
-	TRBV7-6	-	TRBJ2-7	TGTGCCAGCAGCTTAACAGGAACCTACGAGCAGTACTTC	CASSLTGTYEQYF
-	TRBV5-1	-	TRBJ2-7	TGCGCCAGCAGCGCCTCGGGGGCCTCCTACGAGCAGTACTTC	CASSASGASYEQYF
TRBD1	TRBV11-2	-	TRBJ2-1	TGTGCCAGCAGCTCGTACAGGGGGGTCTACAATGAGCAGTTCTTC	CASSSYRGVYNEQFF
TRBD2	TRBV27	-	TRBJ2-1	TGTGCCAGCAAACTAGCGGGAGAGGGCAATGAGCAGTTCTTC	CASKLAGEGNEQFF
TRBD1	TRBV5-1	-	TRBJ2-1	TGCGCCAGCAGCTCCGGACAGGGGGTCCTCTACAATGAGCAGTTCTTC	CASSSGQGVLYNEQFF
-	TRBV7-8	-	TRBJ2-5	TGTGCCAGCAGCTTCTCGGGTCTAGGTGGAGAGACCCAGTACTTC	CASSFSGLGGETQYF
-	TRBV19	-	TRBJ1-5	TGTGCCAGTACCCCCAGGCCTGATCAGCCCCAGCATTTT	CASTPRPDQPQHF
TRBD1	TRBV29-1	-	TRBJ2-7	TGCAGCGTTGAAGAGGGGGACAGGGGATACGAGCAGTACTTC	CSVEEGDRGYEQYF
-	TRBV5-4	-	TRBJ1-4	TGTGCCAGCAGCTTACGGACCGCTGAAAAACTGTTTTTT	CASSLRTAEKLFF
-	TRBV5-1	-	TRBJ1-6	TGCGCCAGCAGCTCGACAGTTTCTTATAATTCACCCCTCCACTTT	CASSSTVSYNSPLHF
-	TRBV30	-	TRBJ2-7	TGTGCCTGGAGTCCAAATTTTTACGAGCAGTACTTC	CAWSPNFYEQYF
-	TRBV20-1	-	TRBJ2-4	TGCAGTGCTATACGAAACATTCAGTACTTC	CSAIRNIQYF
TRBD2	TRBV4-3	-	TRBJ2-6	TGCGCCAGCAGCCCGGGGCTAGCGGGGACTGGGGCCAACGTCCTGACTTTC	CASSPGLAGTGANVLTF
TRBD1	TRBV2	-	TRBJ1-2	TGTGCCAGCAGTTCGGGACAGTCGGGTGGCTACACCTTC	CASSSGQSGGYTF
-	TRBV5-8	-	TRBJ2-1	TGTGCCAGCAGCTTGGTGGGGATTAGCTCCTACAATGAGCAGTTCTTC	CASSLVGISSYNEQFF
TRBD1	TRBV19	once	TRBJ1-2	TGTGCCAGTAGTAGCCGGGACAGGGGCGGCTACACCTTC	CASSSRDRGGYTF
-	TRBV10-3	-	TRBJ2-3	TGTGCCATCAGTGAGTCGGACAGCACAGATACGCAGTATTTT	CAISESDSTDTQYF
-	TRBV6-1	-	TRBJ1-1	TGTGCCAGCAGTGAAGCGATAGGGGCCCCTGAAGCTTTCTTT	CASSEAIGAPEAFF
-	TRBV5-1	-	TRBJ1-5	TGCGCCAGCAGCTACGGACAGAATCAGCCCCAGCATTTT	CASSYGQNQPQHF
-	TRBV7-7	-	TRBJ2-7	TGTGCTAGCAGCTTGGGAGGTCTGAACGAGCAGTACTTC	CASSLGGLNEQYF
TRBD1	TRBV5-5	-	TRBJ1-5	TGTGCCAGCAGCTCGAATACAGGGGCCAATCAGCCCCAGCATTTT	CASSSNTGANQPQHF
-	TRBV7-9	-	TRBJ2-1	TGTGCCAGCAGCTTAACGGGGCCCCCCCTCAATGAGCAGTTCTTC	CASSLTGPPLNEQFF
-	TRBV10-2	-	TRBJ1-5	TGCGCCAGCAGTGACTGGGGGCCCCATCAGCCCCAGCATTTT	CASSDWGPHQPQHF
TRBD2	TRBV11-1	-	TRBJ2-3	TGTGCCAGCAGCTGGAGGACTAGCGGGGCGGCAGATACGCAGTATTTT	CASSWRTSGAADTQYF
-	TRBV7-9	-	TRBJ2-1	TGTGCCAGCAGAAAGGGTTCGGGAGCCTCCTACAATGAGCAGTTCTTC	CASRKGSGASYNEQFF
-	TRBV4-2	-	TRBJ1-3	TGTGCCAGCAGCGACAGAGTCTCTGGAAACACCATATATTTT	CASSDRVSGNTIYF
-	TRBV11-2	-	TRBJ2-1	TGTGCCAGCAGCTTAGAAGCGAATGGCTACAATGAGCAGTTCTTC	CASSLEANGYNEQFF
-	TRBV5-5	-	TRBJ1-1	TGTGCCAGCAGCTTGGGCAGGGCAGCTGAAGCTTTCTTT	CASSLGRAAEAFF
TRBD1	TRBV2	-	TRBJ2-3	TGTGCCAGCAGAAGACAGGGGACGCACACAGATACGCAGTATTTT	CASRRQGTHTDTQYF
-	TRBV25-1	-	TRBJ1-1	TGTGCCAGCAGTGATTCTAGGGAGAACACTGAAGCTTTCTTT	CASSDSRENTEAFF
TRBD2	TRBV7-4	-	TRBJ2-2	TGTGCCAGCACCTTAGCGGGGGGCCTTGGCACCGGGGAGCTGTTTTTT	CASTLAGGLGTGELFF
-	TRBV19	-	TRBJ1-6	TGTGCCAGTAGTATAGTTGGAGGTAAAAGCTCCTATAATTCACCCCTCCACTTT	CASSIVGGKSSYNSPLHF